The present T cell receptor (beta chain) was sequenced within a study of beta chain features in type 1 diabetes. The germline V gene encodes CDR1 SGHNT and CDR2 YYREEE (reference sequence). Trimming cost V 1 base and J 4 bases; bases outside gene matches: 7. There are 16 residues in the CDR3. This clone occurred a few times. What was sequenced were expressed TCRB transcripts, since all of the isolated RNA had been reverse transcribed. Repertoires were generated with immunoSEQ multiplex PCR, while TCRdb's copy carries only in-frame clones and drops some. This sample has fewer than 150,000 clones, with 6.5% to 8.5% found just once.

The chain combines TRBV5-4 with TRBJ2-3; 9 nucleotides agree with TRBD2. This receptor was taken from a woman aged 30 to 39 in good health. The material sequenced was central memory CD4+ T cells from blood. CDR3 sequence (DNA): TGTGCCAGCAGCTTGTGGTCTAGCGGGATATCAGATACGCAGTATTTT. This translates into CASSLWSSGISDTQYF.